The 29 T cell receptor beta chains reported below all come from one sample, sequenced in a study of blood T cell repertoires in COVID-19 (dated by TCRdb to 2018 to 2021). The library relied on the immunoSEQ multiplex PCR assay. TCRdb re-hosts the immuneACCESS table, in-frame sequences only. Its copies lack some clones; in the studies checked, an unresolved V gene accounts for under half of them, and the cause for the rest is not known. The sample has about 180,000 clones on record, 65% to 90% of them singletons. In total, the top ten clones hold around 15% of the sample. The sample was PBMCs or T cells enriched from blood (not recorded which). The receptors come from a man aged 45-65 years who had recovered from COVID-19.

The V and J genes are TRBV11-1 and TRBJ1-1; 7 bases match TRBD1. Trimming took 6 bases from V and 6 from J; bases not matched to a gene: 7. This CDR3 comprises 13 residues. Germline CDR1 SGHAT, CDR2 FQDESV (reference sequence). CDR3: CASRPTGRPEAFF. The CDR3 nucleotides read TGTGCCAGCAGACCGACAGGGAGACCTGAAGCTTTCTTT.

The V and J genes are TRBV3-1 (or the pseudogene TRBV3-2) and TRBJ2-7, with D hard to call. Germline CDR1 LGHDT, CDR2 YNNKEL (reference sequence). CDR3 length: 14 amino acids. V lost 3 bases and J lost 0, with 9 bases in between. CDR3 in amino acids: CASSQLIASYEQYF. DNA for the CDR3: TGTGCCAGCAGCCAGCTGATAGCCTCCTACGAGCAGTACTTC.

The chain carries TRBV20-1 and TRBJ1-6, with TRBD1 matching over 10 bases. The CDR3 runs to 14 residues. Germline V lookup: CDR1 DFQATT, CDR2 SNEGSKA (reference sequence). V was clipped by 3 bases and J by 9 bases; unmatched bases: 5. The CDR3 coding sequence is TGCAGTGCTAGTCCCGGGACAGGGGTTTCACCCCTCCACTTT. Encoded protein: CSASPGTGVSPLHF.

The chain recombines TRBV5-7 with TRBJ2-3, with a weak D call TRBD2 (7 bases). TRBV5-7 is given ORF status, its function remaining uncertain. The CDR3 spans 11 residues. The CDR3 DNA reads TGTGCAGACGGGGGGCCAGATACGCAGTATTTT. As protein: CADGGPDTQYF.

The CDR3 DNA is TGCGCCAGCAGCAGAAGGGGGACAGGGGGCGGGAACACTGAAGCTTTCTTT. Its protein is CASSRRGTGGGNTEAFF. The chain employs TRBV5-1 and TRBJ1-1; TRBD1 aligns across 12 bases. Per the germline V gene, CDR1 is SGHRS and CDR2 is YFSETQ. V trimming: 4 bases; J trimming: 1 base; junction bases outside the gene matches: 8. This CDR3 region has 17 residues. Filled out from reference TRBV5-1 and TRBJ1-1, the complete variable domain reads KAGVTQTPRYLIKTRGQQVTLSCSPISGHRSVSWYQQTPGQGLQFLFEYFSETQRNKGNFPGRFSGRQFSNSRSEMNVSTLELGDSALYLCASSRRGTGGGNTEAFFGQGTRLTVV.

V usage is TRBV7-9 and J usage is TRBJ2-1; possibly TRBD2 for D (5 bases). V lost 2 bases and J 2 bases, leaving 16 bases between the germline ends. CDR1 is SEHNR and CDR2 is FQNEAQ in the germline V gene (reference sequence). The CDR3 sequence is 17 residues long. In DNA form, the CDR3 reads TGTGCCAGCAGCTTACCCCCGAGAGGGATGACCTACAATGAGCAGTTCTTC. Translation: CASSLPPRGMTYNEQFF.

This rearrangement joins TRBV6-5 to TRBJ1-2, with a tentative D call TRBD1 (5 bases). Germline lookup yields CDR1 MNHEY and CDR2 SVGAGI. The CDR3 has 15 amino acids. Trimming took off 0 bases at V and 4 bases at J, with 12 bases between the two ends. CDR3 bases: TGTGCCAGCAGTTACTCGGGTGGGGCTCCCTATGGCTACACCTTC. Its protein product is CASSYSGGAPYGYTF.

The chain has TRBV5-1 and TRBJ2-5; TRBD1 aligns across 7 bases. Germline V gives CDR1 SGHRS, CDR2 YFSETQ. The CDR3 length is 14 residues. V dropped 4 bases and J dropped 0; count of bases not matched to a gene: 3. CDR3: CASSTGQYQETQYF. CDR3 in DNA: TGCGCCAGCAGCACGGGACAGTACCAAGAGACCCAGTACTTC.

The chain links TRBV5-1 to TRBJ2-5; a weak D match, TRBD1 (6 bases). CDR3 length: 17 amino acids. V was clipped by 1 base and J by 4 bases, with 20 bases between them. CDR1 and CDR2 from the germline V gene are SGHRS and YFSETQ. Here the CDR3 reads CASSLNGGQGIGETQYF. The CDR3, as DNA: TGCGCCAGCAGCTTGAATGGCGGCCAGGGGATCGGAGAGACCCAGTACTTC.

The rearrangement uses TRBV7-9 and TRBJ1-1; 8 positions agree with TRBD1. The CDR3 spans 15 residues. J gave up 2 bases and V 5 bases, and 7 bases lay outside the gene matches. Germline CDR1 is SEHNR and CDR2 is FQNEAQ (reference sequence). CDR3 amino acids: CASSPPTGGNTEAFF. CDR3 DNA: TGTGCCAGCAGCCCGCCAACAGGGGGAAACACTGAAGCTTTCTTT.

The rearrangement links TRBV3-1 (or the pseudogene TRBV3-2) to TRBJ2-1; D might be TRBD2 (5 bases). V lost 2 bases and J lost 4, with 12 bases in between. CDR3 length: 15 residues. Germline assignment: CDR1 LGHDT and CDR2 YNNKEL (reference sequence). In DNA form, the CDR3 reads TGTGCCAGCAGCCAAAATTCCGGGATGTACAATGAGCAGTTCTTC. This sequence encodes CASSQNSGMYNEQFF.

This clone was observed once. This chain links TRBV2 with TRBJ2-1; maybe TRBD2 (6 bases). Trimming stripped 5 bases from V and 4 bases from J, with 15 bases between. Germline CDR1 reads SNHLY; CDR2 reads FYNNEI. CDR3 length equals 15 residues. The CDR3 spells CASSTVGLGYNEQFF. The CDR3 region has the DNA TGTGCCAGCAGTACGGTGGGACTGGGTTACAATGAGCAGTTCTTC.

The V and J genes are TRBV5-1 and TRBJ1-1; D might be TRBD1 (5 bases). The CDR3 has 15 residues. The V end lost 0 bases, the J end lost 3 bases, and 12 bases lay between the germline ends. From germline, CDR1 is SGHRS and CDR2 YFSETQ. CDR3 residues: CASSLGVVRDTEAFF. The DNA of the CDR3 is TGCGCCAGCAGCTTGGGGGTGGTCAGGGACACTGAAGCTTTCTTT. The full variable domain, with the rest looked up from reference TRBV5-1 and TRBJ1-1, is KAGVTQTPRYLIKTRGQQVTLSCSPISGHRSVSWYQQTPGQGLQFLFEYFSETQRNKGNFPGRFSGRQFSNSRSEMNVSTLELGDSALYLCASSLGVVRDTEAFFGQGTRLTVV.

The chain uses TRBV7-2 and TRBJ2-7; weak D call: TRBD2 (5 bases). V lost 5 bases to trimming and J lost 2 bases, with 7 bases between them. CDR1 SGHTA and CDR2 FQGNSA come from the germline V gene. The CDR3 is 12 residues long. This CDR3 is CASSRRTYEQYF. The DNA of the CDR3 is TGTGCCAGCAGCCGGAGGACCTACGAGCAGTACTTC.

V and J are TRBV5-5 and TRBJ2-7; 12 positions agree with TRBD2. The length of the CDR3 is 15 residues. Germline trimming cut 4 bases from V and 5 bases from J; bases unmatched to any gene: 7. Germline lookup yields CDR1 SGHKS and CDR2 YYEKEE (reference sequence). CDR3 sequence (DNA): TGTGCCAGCAGCCCTAGCGGGGGGGCCGTCCACGAGCAGTACTTC. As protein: CASSPSGGAVHEQYF.

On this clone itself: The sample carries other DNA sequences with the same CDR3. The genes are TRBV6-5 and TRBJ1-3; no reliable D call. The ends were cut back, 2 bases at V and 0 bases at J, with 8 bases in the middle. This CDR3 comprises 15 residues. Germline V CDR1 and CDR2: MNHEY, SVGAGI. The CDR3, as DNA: TGTGCCAGCAGTTACGAGGGCTCCTCTGGAAACACCATATATTTT. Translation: CASSYEGSSGNTIYF.

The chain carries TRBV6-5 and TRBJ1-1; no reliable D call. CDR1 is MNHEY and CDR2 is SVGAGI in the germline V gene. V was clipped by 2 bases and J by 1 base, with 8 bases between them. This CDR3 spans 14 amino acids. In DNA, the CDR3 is TGTGCCAGCAGTTACGCCGAGTCGAACACTGAAGCTTTCTTT. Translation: CASSYAESNTEAFF.

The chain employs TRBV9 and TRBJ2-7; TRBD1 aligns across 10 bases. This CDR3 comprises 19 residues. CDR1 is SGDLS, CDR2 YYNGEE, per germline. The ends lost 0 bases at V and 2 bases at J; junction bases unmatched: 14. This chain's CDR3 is CASSVGVHDRGRTPYEQYF. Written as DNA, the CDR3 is TGTGCCAGCAGCGTAGGAGTTCACGACAGGGGGCGAACTCCCTACGAGCAGTACTTC.

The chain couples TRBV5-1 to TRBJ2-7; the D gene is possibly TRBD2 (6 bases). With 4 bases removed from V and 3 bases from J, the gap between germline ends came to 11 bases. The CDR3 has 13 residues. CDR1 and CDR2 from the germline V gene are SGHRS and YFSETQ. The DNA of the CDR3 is TGCGCCAGCAGCCCCGGGGGACGCTACGAGCAGTACTTC. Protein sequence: CASSPGGRYEQYF. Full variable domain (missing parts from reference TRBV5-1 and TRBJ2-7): KAGVTQTPRYLIKTRGQQVTLSCSPISGHRSVSWYQQTPGQGLQFLFEYFSETQRNKGNFPGRFSGRQFSNSRSEMNVSTLELGDSALYLCASSPGGRYEQYFGPGTRLTVT.

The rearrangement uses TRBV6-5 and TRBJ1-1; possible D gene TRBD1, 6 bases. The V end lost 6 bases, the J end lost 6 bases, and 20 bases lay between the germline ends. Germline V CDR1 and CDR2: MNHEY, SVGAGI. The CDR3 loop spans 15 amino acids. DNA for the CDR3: TGTGCCAGCAGGCGCCCGACAGGAGCTAGAGCTGAAGCTTTCTTT. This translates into CASRRPTGARAEAFF.

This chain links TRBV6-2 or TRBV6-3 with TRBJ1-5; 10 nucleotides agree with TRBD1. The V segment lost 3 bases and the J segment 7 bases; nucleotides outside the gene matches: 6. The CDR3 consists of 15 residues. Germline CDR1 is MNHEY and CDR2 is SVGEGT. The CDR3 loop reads CASSYEGQGTQPQHF. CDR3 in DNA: TGTGCCAGCAGTTATGAGGGACAGGGGACCCAGCCCCAGCATTTT.

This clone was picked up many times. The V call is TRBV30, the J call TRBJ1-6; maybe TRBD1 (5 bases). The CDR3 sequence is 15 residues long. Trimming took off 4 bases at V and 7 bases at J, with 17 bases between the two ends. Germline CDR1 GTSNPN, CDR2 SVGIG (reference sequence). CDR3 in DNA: TGTGCCTGGACCAACGGGGGGGGAAGAAATTCACCCCTCCACTTT. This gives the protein CAWTNGGGRNSPLHF.

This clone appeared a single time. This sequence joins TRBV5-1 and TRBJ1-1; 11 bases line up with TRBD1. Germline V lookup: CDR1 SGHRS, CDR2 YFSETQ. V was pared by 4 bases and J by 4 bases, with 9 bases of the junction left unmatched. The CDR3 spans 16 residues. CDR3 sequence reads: CASSAGTGGAVTEAFF. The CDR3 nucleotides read TGCGCCAGCAGCGCCGGGACAGGGGGTGCGGTCACTGAAGCTTTCTTT.

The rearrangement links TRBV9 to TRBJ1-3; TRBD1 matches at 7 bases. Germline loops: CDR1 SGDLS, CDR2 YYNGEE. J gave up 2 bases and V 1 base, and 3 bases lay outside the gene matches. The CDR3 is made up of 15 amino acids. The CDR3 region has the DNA TGTGCCAGCAGCGTACAGACAGGGACTGGAAACACCATATATTTT. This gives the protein CASSVQTGTGNTIYF.

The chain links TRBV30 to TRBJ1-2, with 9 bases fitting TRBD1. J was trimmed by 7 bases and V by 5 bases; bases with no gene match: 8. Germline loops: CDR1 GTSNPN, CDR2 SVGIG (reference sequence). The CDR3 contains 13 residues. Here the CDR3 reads CAWGGQGVGGYTF. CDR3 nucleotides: TGTGCCTGGGGGGGACAGGGCGTCGGTGGCTACACCTTC.

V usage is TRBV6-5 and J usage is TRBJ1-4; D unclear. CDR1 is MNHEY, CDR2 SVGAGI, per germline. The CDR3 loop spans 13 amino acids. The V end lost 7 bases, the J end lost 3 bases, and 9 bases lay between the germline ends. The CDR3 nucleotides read TGTGCCAGCACCAGGCGGGCTAATGAAAAACTGTTTTTT. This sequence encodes CASTRRANEKLFF.

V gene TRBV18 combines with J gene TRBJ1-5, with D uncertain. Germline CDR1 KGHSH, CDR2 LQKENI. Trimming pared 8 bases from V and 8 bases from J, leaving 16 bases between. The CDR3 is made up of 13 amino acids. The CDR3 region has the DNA TGTGCCAGCGCGGCGGGTGGAGGAGAGCCCCAGCATTTT. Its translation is CASAAGGGEPQHF.

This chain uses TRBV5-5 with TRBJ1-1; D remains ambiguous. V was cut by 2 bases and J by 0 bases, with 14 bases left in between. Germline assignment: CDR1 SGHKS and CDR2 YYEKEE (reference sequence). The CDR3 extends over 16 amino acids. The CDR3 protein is CASSFGVGAMNTEAFF. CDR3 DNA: TGTGCCAGCAGCTTTGGCGTGGGCGCGATGAACACTGAAGCTTTCTTT.

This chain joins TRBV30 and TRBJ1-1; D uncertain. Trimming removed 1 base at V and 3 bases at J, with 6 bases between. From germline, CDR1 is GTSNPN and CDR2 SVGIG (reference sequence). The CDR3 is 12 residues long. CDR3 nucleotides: TGTGCCTGGAGTGGCGCGGACACTGAAGCTTTCTTT. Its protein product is CAWSGADTEAFF.